A selection of T cell receptor beta chains follows, all from one sample in a study of cytomegalovirus exposure and HLA in healthy donors. Libraries were prepared by immunoSEQ multiplex PCR; TCRdb keeps only in-frame clonotypes and omits some of them. The data show 250,000 or so clones, with about 93% seen just once and about 1.7% held by the top ten. The sequencing input was PBMCs. These receptors all stem from a girl aged 2-10 years in good health and CMV-seronegative. CDR3s include the opening cysteine and the closing phenylalanine or tryptophan. Each record gives: D gene, V gene, clone size, J gene, CDR3 protein, CDR3 DNA. D genes are given only for firm matches. Clone size is shown for a subset of rows, as once, few, many or a class of expanded clone.

>TRBD2|TRBV4-2|NA|TRBJ2-3
CASSQEAGRSADTQYF
TGTGCCAGCAGCCAAGAAGCGGGAAGAAGCGCAGATACGCAGTATTTT
>NA|TRBV25-1|NA|TRBJ2-2
CASSEPQPNTGELFF
TGTGCCAGCAGTGAACCACAGCCGAACACCGGGGAGCTGTTTTTT
>NA|TRBV2|NA|TRBJ1-2
CASSRQGRNGYTF
TGTGCCAGCAGTCGTCAGGGCAGAAACGGCTACACCTTC
>NA|TRBV30|NA|TRBJ1-6
CAWSVGVGTGTRKKRGNSPLHF
TGTGCCTGGAGTGTTGGGGTGGGTACAGGGACACGCAAGAAACGGGGTAATTCACCCCTCCACTTT
>TRBD2|TRBV15|NA|TRBJ2-1
CATSREAGDYNEQFF
TGTGCCACCAGCAGAGAAGCGGGAGACTACAATGAGCAGTTCTTC
>TRBD1|TRBV7-9|NA|TRBJ1-4
CASSSSRDSQGEKLFF
TGTGCCAGCAGCTCGAGCCGGGACAGCCAGGGAGAAAAACTGTTTTTT
>NA|TRBV7-2|NA|TRBJ2-1
CASSLDGGVAEQFF
TGTGCCAGCAGCTTAGACGGCGGGGTCGCTGAGCAGTTCTTC
>NA|TRBV11-2|NA|TRBJ2-6
CASSLLRSGANVLTF
TGTGCCAGCAGCTTATTGCGCTCTGGGGCCAACGTCCTGACTTTC
>NA|TRBV4-1|NA|TRBJ2-7
CASSQSVGGYEQYF
TGCGCCAGCAGCCAAAGCGTAGGGGGCTACGAGCAGTACTTC
>NA|TRBV27|NA|TRBJ2-5
CASSQTWALQETQYF
TGTGCCAGCAGTCAGACATGGGCTTTGCAAGAGACCCAGTACTTC
>NA|TRBV7-9|NA|TRBJ1-1
CSSSQRPPGQNTEAFF
TGTTCCAGCAGTCAAAGACCCCCGGGACAAAACACTGAAGCTTTCTTT
>NA|TRBV6-6|NA|TRBJ2-7
CASSDPRTGYEQYF
TGTGCCAGCAGTGACCCCAGGACTGGATACGAGCAGTACTTC
>TRBD2|TRBV10-1|NA|TRBJ2-7
CASSGLAGVQASYEQYF
TGCGCCAGCAGCGGACTAGCGGGAGTTCAGGCTTCCTACGAGCAGTACTTC
>NA|TRBV28|once|TRBJ1-6
CASSFGRAINNSPLHF
TGTGCCAGCAGTTTCGGGCGGGCGATTAATAATTCACCCCTCCACTTT
>NA|TRBV6-1|NA|TRBJ2-7
CASSEGTYDAYEQYF
TGTGCCAGCAGTGAAGGGACATACGACGCCTACGAGCAGTACTTC
>TRBD1|TRBV7-6|NA|TRBJ1-2
CASSQPEGQGGDINYGYTF
TGTGCCAGCAGCCAGCCGGAGGGACAGGGGGGGGATATTAACTATGGCTACACCTTC
>NA|TRBV6-6|NA|TRBJ2-7
CASSYSKDYEQYF
TGTGCCAGCAGTTACTCTAAAGACTACGAGCAGTACTTC
>TRBD1|TRBV5-6|NA|TRBJ1-2
CASSGTDRARYGYTF
TGTGCCAGCAGTGGGACAGACAGGGCCCGGTATGGCTACACCTTC
>NA|TRBV6-5|NA|TRBJ1-2
CASSYGPGANYGYTF
TGTGCCAGCAGTTACGGGCCAGGGGCAAACTATGGCTACACCTTC
>TRBD2|TRBV11-3|NA|TRBJ2-1
CASSLSGGPGNEQFF
TGTGCCAGCAGCTTATCGGGGGGGCCCGGCAATGAGCAGTTCTTC
>NA|TRBV6-6|NA|TRBJ1-5
CASKRTGRGNQPQHF
TGTGCCAGCAAGAGAACAGGGAGGGGCAATCAGCCCCAGCATTTT
>TRBD2|TRBV20-1|NA|TRBJ2-7
CSAFGGEGQYF
TGCAGTGCGTTCGGAGGGGAGGGGCAGTACTTC
>NA|TRBV6-1|NA|TRBJ2-2
CASSLPRDTGELFF
TGTGCCAGCAGTTTACCCCGGGACACCGGGGAGCTGTTTTTT
>NA|TRBV7-9|NA|TRBJ1-1
CASRPGQGLGDTEAFF
TGTGCCAGCAGGCCCGGACAAGGACTAGGGGACACTGAAGCTTTCTTT
>NA|TRBV6-1|NA|TRBJ1-6
CASSDSGTYNSPLHF
TGTGCCAGCAGTGATTCGGGGACTTATAATTCACCCCTCCACTTT
>NA|TRBV6-5|NA|TRBJ1-3
CASSYDRSGNTIYF
TGTGCCAGCAGTTACGACAGGTCCGGAAACACCATATATTTT
>TRBD1|TRBV5-6|NA|TRBJ1-1
CASSIKGGAGTEAFF
TGTGCCAGCAGCATCAAAGGGGGCGCGGGCACTGAAGCTTTCTTT
>NA|TRBV25-1|NA|TRBJ2-3
CASSELIQDTQYF
TGTGCCAGCAGTGAATTAATACAAGATACGCAGTATTTT
>TRBD2|TRBV5-1|NA|TRBJ2-2
CASSLYPSGGANTGELFF
TGCGCCAGCAGCTTGTATCCTAGCGGGGGGGCCAACACCGGGGAGCTGTTTTTT
>NA|TRBV7-2|NA|TRBJ2-3
CASSLTGAFSTDTQYF
TGTGCCAGCAGCTTGACAGGTGCCTTTAGCACAGATACGCAGTATTTT
>NA|TRBV7-8|few|TRBJ2-7
CASSLGAGSTYEQYF
TGTGCCAGCAGCTTAGGGGCAGGGTCCACCTACGAGCAGTACTTC
>NA|TRBV7-6|NA|TRBJ2-3
CASSPGVTHTDTQYF
TGTGCCAGCAGCCCAGGGGTCACGCACACAGATACGCAGTATTTT
>NA|TRBV6-5|NA|TRBJ2-1
CASSYTRLVPEQFF
TGTGCCAGCAGTTACACTAGACTTGTACCTGAGCAGTTCTTC
>TRBD1|TRBV15|NA|TRBJ1-1
CATSREQGMGPNTEAFF
TGTGCCACCAGCAGAGAACAGGGGATGGGCCCGAACACTGAAGCTTTCTTT
>TRBD1|TRBV5-5|NA|TRBJ2-5
CASSPATGTAQETQYF
TGTGCCAGCAGCCCAGCGACCGGGACAGCCCAAGAGACCCAGTACTTC
>TRBD2|TRBV5-1|NA|TRBJ2-1
CASSLVAGGSYNEQFF
TGCGCCAGCAGCTTGGTCGCGGGGGGCTCCTACAATGAGCAGTTCTTC
>TRBD2|TRBV9|NA|TRBJ2-3
CASSVVGLAGPTDTQYF
TGTGCCAGCAGCGTAGTGGGACTAGCGGGCCCCACAGATACGCAGTATTTT
>NA|TRBV9|NA|TRBJ2-2
CASSVPRDPGELFF
TGTGCCAGCAGCGTACCCAGGGATCCCGGGGAGCTGTTTTTT
>TRBD1|TRBV30|once|TRBJ1-5
CAWQNHLGGTGGGQPQHF
TGTGCCTGGCAAAATCACTTGGGCGGGACAGGGGGCGGTCAGCCCCAGCATTTT
>TRBD2|TRBV27|NA|TRBJ2-7
CASSPTSGRGEQYF
TGTGCCAGCAGCCCGACTAGCGGGAGAGGTGAGCAGTACTTC
>TRBD1|TRBV5-1|NA|TRBJ2-3
CASSLGDRDTDTQYF
TGCGCCAGCAGCTTGGGAGACAGGGACACAGATACGCAGTATTTT
>NA|TRBV7-9|NA|TRBJ2-5
CACSLADIQETQYF
TGTGCCTGCAGCTTAGCGGACATACAAGAGACCCAGTACTTC
>TRBD2|TRBV6-5|NA|TRBJ2-3
CASNWPSGGTDTQYF
TGTGCCAGCAACTGGCCTAGCGGGGGAACAGATACGCAGTATTTT
>TRBD2|TRBV4-1|NA|TRBJ2-3
CASSDLLAGGTIPRNTDTQYF
TGCGCCAGCAGCGACCTACTAGCGGGGGGGACAATACCACGAAACACAGATACGCAGTATTTT
>NA|TRBV7-3|NA|TRBJ2-3
CASSLNQGSLDTQYF
TGTGCCAGCAGCTTAAACCAGGGGTCTTTAGATACGCAGTATTTT
>NA|TRBV30|NA|TRBJ2-3
CAWSVRLRTDTQYF
TGTGCCTGGAGTGTACGGTTACGCACAGATACGCAGTATTTT
>TRBD2|TRBV9|NA|TRBJ2-1
CASGTSGTNEQFF
TGTGCCAGCGGGACTAGCGGAACTAATGAGCAGTTCTTC
>TRBD2|TRBV5-4|NA|TRBJ2-1
CASSLVGPGGYNEQFF
TGTGCCAGCAGCTTGGTGGGGCCGGGGGGTTACAATGAGCAGTTCTTC
>TRBD2|TRBV9|NA|TRBJ2-7
CASSPRAGGLDEQYF
TGTGCCAGCAGTCCCCGAGCGGGGGGGCTCGACGAGCAGTACTTC
>TRBD1|TRBV6-1|NA|TRBJ1-4
CASRLGQSNEKLFF
TGTGCCAGCAGGCTGGGACAGAGTAATGAAAAACTGTTTTTT
>NA|TRBV5-1|NA|TRBJ2-3
CASSPEWRDTQYF
TGCGCCAGCAGCCCGGAATGGAGGGATACGCAGTATTTT
>TRBD1|TRBV30|NA|TRBJ1-1
CASKRGLTEAFF
TGTGCCTCCAAAAGGGGGCTAACTGAAGCTTTCTTT
>NA|TRBV10-3|NA|TRBJ1-3
CAISSPRGPGNTIYF
TGTGCCATCAGTTCCCCCCGAGGGCCTGGAAACACCATATATTTT
>TRBD2|TRBV11-3|NA|TRBJ2-1
CASSGSSYNEQFF
TGTGCCAGTAGCGGGAGCTCCTACAATGAGCAGTTCTTC